In its sample, the clone carrying this T cell receptor (beta chain) was seen a few times. Its antigen remains unidentified. Donors were all healthy Caucasians. This sample stems from a study of identical twins. General study findings and limits: Interpretation of the results relied on cross-sectional statistical analysis and not on following the same donors.

V was clipped by 4 bases and J by 8 bases; unmatched bases: 4. The germline V gene has CDR1 ENHRY and CDR2 SYGVKD. There are 14 residues in the CDR3. TCRdb fed the 5' RACE reads into MiXCR, producing one record per CDR3 protein. The table has 500,000 to 650,000 distinct CDR3 sequences, about a fifth seen once. In addition, the sample was reused for a study of yellow fever vaccine responses in identical twins.

The sequenced sample was CD4+ T cells sorted from blood. The clonotype comes from a woman aged 18 to 35 in good health. This chain links TRBV10-3 with TRBJ1-6; 8 bases line up with TRBD1. The CDR3 DNA follows: TGTGCCATCAGTGTGTCAGGGGGCGATTCACCCCTCCACTTT. Its translation is CAISVSGGDSPLHF.